The rows below give T cell receptor beta chains drawn from one sample of a study of Graves' ophthalmopathy and Graves' hyperthyroidism. TCRdb analysed the multiplex PCR reads with MiXCR anew, one entry per CDR3 protein. Of about 240,000 distinct CDR3 sequences listed, approximately 42% are singletons. Sequencing was done on a sample of peripheral blood. These receptor sequences come from an adult man with Graves' ophthalmopathy. CDR3s include the opening cysteine and the closing phenylalanine or tryptophan. A D gene is named only where the DNA matches it firmly. Size tells how often a clone was seen (once, few, many) or the class of an expanded clone, and some rows leave it out.

d_gene: TRBD2; abundance: .; v_gene: TRBV7-2; j_gene: TRBJ2-7; CDR3aa: CASSAIAGGREQYF; CDR3nt: TGTGCCAGCAGTGCCATAGCGGGAGGGCGAGAGCAGTACTTC
d_gene: .; abundance: many; v_gene: TRBV20-1; j_gene: TRBJ2-7; CDR3aa: CSAPSGSTGLLYEQYF; CDR3nt: TGCAGTGCTCCTTCCGGCTCGACGGGACTGTTGTACGAGCAGTACTTC
d_gene: .; abundance: .; v_gene: TRBV7-8; j_gene: TRBJ1-2; CDR3aa: CAGSLNIGANYGYTF; CDR3nt: TGTGCCGGCAGCTTAAATATTGGAGCTAACTATGGCTACACCTTC
d_gene: .; abundance: few; v_gene: TRBV7-2; j_gene: TRBJ2-5; CDR3aa: CASSLQLASGETQYF; CDR3nt: TGTGCCAGCAGCTTACAACTGGCTAGTGGGGAGACCCAGTACTTC
d_gene: .; abundance: few; v_gene: TRBV2; j_gene: TRBJ1-5; CDR3aa: CASREDLSRNQPQHF; CDR3nt: TGTGCCAGCCGCGAAGACCTTAGCAGGAATCAGCCCCAGCATTTT
d_gene: TRBD1; abundance: .; v_gene: TRBV6-1; j_gene: TRBJ1-2; CDR3aa: CASFGQGRNYGYTF; CDR3nt: TGTGCCAGCTTCGGACAGGGACGTAACTATGGCTACACCTTC
d_gene: .; abundance: few; v_gene: TRBV5-1; j_gene: TRBJ1-2; CDR3aa: CASSLVGSRVDGYTF; CDR3nt: TGCGCCAGCAGCTTGGTCGGCAGTCGGGTGGATGGCTACACCTTC
d_gene: .; abundance: .; v_gene: TRBV20-1; j_gene: TRBJ1-3; CDR3aa: CSARDGGGGSRNTIYF; CDR3nt: TGCAGTGCTAGAGATGGCGGAGGAGGGTCGAGGAACACCATATATTTT
d_gene: .; abundance: .; v_gene: TRBV5-1; j_gene: TRBJ1-5; CDR3aa: CASSRNQGRCNQPQHF; CDR3nt: TGCGCCAGCAGCCGTAATCAGGGTCGGTGCAATCAGCCCCAGCATTTT
d_gene: .; abundance: .; v_gene: TRBV19; j_gene: TRBJ1-2; CDR3aa: CASSILREAGDYGYTF; CDR3nt: TGTGCCAGTAGTATATTAAGGGAGGCAGGAGACTATGGCTACACCTTC
d_gene: .; abundance: .; v_gene: TRBV4-1; j_gene: TRBJ1-5; CDR3aa: CASSQGPWGNQPQHF; CDR3nt: TGCGCCAGCAGCCAAGGGCCGTGGGGCAATCAGCCCCAGCATTTT
d_gene: TRBD2; abundance: .; v_gene: TRBV29-1; j_gene: TRBJ2-7; CDR3aa: CSVVMTSGRNSYEQYF; CDR3nt: TGCAGCGTTGTTATGACTAGCGGGAGGAACTCCTACGAGCAGTACTTC
d_gene: TRBD1; abundance: few; v_gene: TRBV2; j_gene: TRBJ1-2; CDR3aa: CASSSRQGSGYTF; CDR3nt: TGTGCCAGCAGCTCGCGACAGGGTAGTGGCTACACCTTC
d_gene: .; abundance: few; v_gene: TRBV29-1; j_gene: TRBJ2-7; CDR3aa: CSVWTASYEQYF; CDR3nt: TGCAGCGTTTGGACAGCCTCCTACGAGCAGTACTTC
d_gene: .; abundance: .; v_gene: TRBV12-5; j_gene: TRBJ2-2; CDR3aa: CASRRDRTGELFF; CDR3nt: TGTGCCAGCAGGCGGGACAGAACCGGGGAGCTGTTTTTT
d_gene: TRBD1; abundance: few; v_gene: TRBV12-3/TRBV12-4; j_gene: TRBJ1-2; CDR3aa: CASSRSGDRGPHGYTF; CDR3nt: TGTGCCAGCAGCCGGTCGGGGGACAGGGGGCCCCATGGCTACACCTTC
d_gene: .; abundance: .; v_gene: TRBV6-5; j_gene: TRBJ1-3; CDR3aa: CASSPSTDSGNTIYF; CDR3nt: TGTGCCAGCAGTCCTTCGACAGACTCTGGAAACACCATATATTTT
d_gene: .; abundance: .; v_gene: TRBV10-3; j_gene: TRBJ2-7; CDR3aa: CASTSGTVYEQYF; CDR3nt: TGTGCCAGCACATCCGGGACTGTCTACGAGCAGTACTTC
d_gene: TRBD1; abundance: once; v_gene: TRBV10-2; j_gene: TRBJ2-7; CDR3aa: CARSDTGTGPSCEQYF; CDR3nt: TGCGCCAGGAGTGACACCGGGACAGGGCCATCCTGCGAGCAGTACTTC
d_gene: .; abundance: few; v_gene: TRBV11-2; j_gene: TRBJ2-5; CDR3aa: CASSLQGRETQYF; CDR3nt: TGTGCCAGCAGCTTACAGGGAAGAGAGACCCAGTACTTC
d_gene: .; abundance: once; v_gene: TRBV3-1; j_gene: TRBJ2-6; CDR3aa: CASSRERTGANVLTF; CDR3nt: TGTGCCAGCAGCAGGGAACGGACTGGGGCCAACGTCCTGACTTTC
d_gene: .; abundance: .; v_gene: TRBV5-1; j_gene: TRBJ1-1; CDR3aa: CASSPYRGGTEAFF; CDR3nt: TGCGCCAGCAGCCCATACCGAGGAGGTACTGAAGCTTTCTTT
d_gene: TRBD2; abundance: .; v_gene: TRBV10-3; j_gene: TRBJ2-5; CDR3aa: CAISDLAGGPQETQYF; CDR3nt: TGTGCCATCAGTGATCTAGCGGGAGGGCCCCAAGAGACCCAGTACTTC